This T cell receptor (beta chain) was found in a study of T cell responses to AZD1222 COVID-19 vaccine. Study-level points and caveats: Across the whole spike, CD4 TCRs peaked at regions 160-218 and 743-854. Among those given AZD1222, only 6 or 7 were seropositive at baseline. The donor cohort was predominantly white British with a female majority, and clonal diversity may have been underestimated. Unmutated variant regions are reportedly the target of nearly half of TCRs that are spike-specific.

Measured with immunoSEQ multiplex PCR; TCRdb has only the in-frame clones, and not every one. The table shows 70,000 to 95,000 clones, with approximately 89% occurring only once. This CDR3 comprises 17 residues. In the case of this clone: Its specificity is not known.

The V and J genes are TRBV12-1 and TRBJ1-6; the D call in the table, TRBD1, was not verified against the DNA. TRBV12-1 is listed as a pseudogene. The specimen was peripheral blood, collected on day 0 of MenACWY control vaccination. This TCR came from an adult in good health. Written as DNA, the CDR3 is TGTGCCAGCAGCTTTGCAGTCTGGGGGACAGTGAATTCACCCCTCCACTTT. Protein: CASSFAVWGTVNSPLHF.